The 19 T cell receptor beta chains below were found in one sample sequenced in a study of blood T cell repertoires in COVID-19. Sequenced by immunoSEQ multiplex PCR; TCRdb stores in-frame clones only, minus some. The sample consists of roughly 150,000 clones, roughly 88% of them appearing once. Sequences were obtained from peripheral blood. The receptors shown here come from a woman aged 45 to 65 in a cohort sampled during active or convalescent COVID-19.

The rearrangement uses TRBV7-3 and TRBJ1-2; 8 bases line up with TRBD1. The germline V gene has CDR1 SGHTA and CDR2 FQGTGA. The CDR3 consists of 15 residues. V gave up 4 bases and J gave up 4 bases; unmatched junction bases: 8. CDR3 sequence (DNA): TGTGCCAGCAGCTCCGGACAGGGTGGGAGCTATGGCTACACCTTC. Its protein is CASSSGQGGSYGYTF.

V usage is TRBV5-1 and J usage is TRBJ1-1, with TRBD1 identical over 10 bases. The germline gives CDR1 SGHRS, CDR2 YFSETQ. The CDR3 is 13 residues long. After removal of 7 bases from V and 7 bases from J, the junction contained 7 bases not matched to a gene. The CDR3 DNA reads TGCGCCAGCTCCGGACAGGGGGTTAATGAAGCTTTCTTT. It translates to CASSGQGVNEAFF.

The chain combines TRBV29-1 with TRBJ2-6, with TRBD1 identical over 10 bases. CDR1 SQVTM and CDR2 ANQGSEA come from the germline V gene. This CDR3 has 18 amino acids. V shed 0 bases and J 1 base; nucleotides not matched to a gene: 6. CDR3 bases: TGCAGCGTTGAAGATCGAGGGACAGGGGCTTCTGGGGCCAACGTCCTGACTTTC. This gives the protein CSVEDRGTGASGANVLTF.

The V gene is TRBV11-1, the J gene TRBJ2-7, with TRBD1 matching 9 bases. V gave up 4 bases and J gave up 6 bases; unmatched junction bases: 7. This CDR3 is built from 14 residues. The germline V gene has CDR1 SGHAT and CDR2 FQDESV (reference sequence). The DNA of the CDR3 is TGTGCCAGCAGCTCTTACGGGACAGGGCGCGAGCAGTACTTC. Translation gives CASSSYGTGREQYF. Full variable domain (outside the CDR3, taken from reference TRBV11-1 and TRBJ2-7): EAEVAQSPRYKITEKSQAVAFWCDPISGHATLYWYRQILGQGPELLVQFQDESVVDDSQLPKDRFSAERLKGVDSTLKIQPAELGDSAMYLCASSSYGTGREQYFGPGTRLTVT.

The CDR3 protein is CASSPETGPQPQHF. DNA of the CDR3: TGTGCCAGCTCACCAGAGACAGGACCCCAGCCCCAGCATTTT. This chain uses TRBV18 with TRBJ1-5; tentative D call: TRBD1 (6 bases). The ends were cut back, 2 bases at V and 7 bases at J, with 12 bases in the middle. CDR3 size: 14 residues. Germline V CDR1 and CDR2: KGHSH, LQKENI.

The V call is TRBV6-6, the J call TRBJ2-2, with 7 bases fitting TRBD2. Unmatched junction bases numbered 7, after V lost 7 bases and J lost 5 bases. Per the germline V gene, CDR1 is MNHNY and CDR2 is SVGAGI (reference sequence). The length of the CDR3 is 14 residues. The CDR3 bases are TGTGCCAGCATTCCGGGGGGTGGAACCGGGGAGCTGTTTTTT. This encodes CASIPGGGTGELFF.

The table lists this clone with a few counts. The chain has TRBV7-3 and TRBJ2-5; D might be TRBD1 (6 bases). This CDR3 region has 15 residues. V was clipped by 6 bases and J by 3 bases, with 17 bases between them. Germline CDR1 reads SGHTA; CDR2 reads FQGTGA. The CDR3 nucleotides read TGTGCCAGCAGTCAAGACGGAACAGGGAAAGAGACCCAGTACTTC. This encodes CASSQDGTGKETQYF. The variable domain in full, completed from reference TRBV7-3 and TRBJ2-5, reads GAGVSQTPSNKVTEKGKYVELRCDPISGHTALYWYRQSLGQGPEFLIYFQGTGAADDSGLPNDRFFAVRPEGSVSTLKIQRTERGDSAVYLCASSQDGTGKETQYFGPGTRLLVL.

The chain joins TRBV5-1 to TRBJ1-5; 8 bases match TRBD1. V lost 0 bases to trimming and J lost 7 bases; unmatched junction nucleotides: 6. This CDR3 has 15 residues. Per the germline V gene, CDR1 is SGHRS and CDR2 is YFSETQ. In DNA form, the CDR3 reads TGCGCCAGCAGCTTGGGACAGGGGTTGAACCAGCCCCAGCATTTT. It encodes CASSLGQGLNQPQHF.

The gene calls are TRBV6-1 and TRBJ2-7; TRBD1 matches 10 bases. CDR3 length: 15 residues. Losses at the gene ends were 0 bases for V and 2 bases for J; bases not matched to a gene: 1. Germline assignment: CDR1 MNHNS and CDR2 SASEGT. The CDR3 bases are TGTGCCAGCAGTGAAGCCGGGACAGGGGCCTACGAGCAGTACTTC. Translated: CASSEAGTGAYEQYF.

The CDR3: CASSPAGETQYF. The CDR3 region has the DNA TGTGCCAGCAGCCCGGCGGGAGAGACCCAGTACTTC. This chain joins TRBV11-2 and TRBJ2-5, with D possibly TRBD2 on 5 matching bases. Trimming cost V 5 bases and J 4 bases, with 8 bases left between them. Germline V lookup: CDR1 SGHAT, CDR2 FQNNGV. The CDR3 is made up of 12 amino acids.

This clone came up once. The gene calls are TRBV19 and TRBJ1-1; the D is unclear. With 6 bases removed from V and 0 bases from J, the gap between germline ends came to 8 bases. The CDR3 consists of 13 residues. CDR1 LNHDA and CDR2 SQIVND come from the germline V gene (reference sequence). The CDR3 sequence is CASRYTLNTEAFF. The CDR3 nucleotides read TGTGCCAGTAGGTACACATTGAACACTGAAGCTTTCTTT.

The chain has TRBV19 and TRBJ1-1; 8 nucleotides align to TRBD1. Trimming took 5 bases from V and 5 from J; bases not matched to a gene: 10. The V gene's germline CDR1 is LNHDA and CDR2 SQIVND (reference sequence). This CDR3 contains 15 residues. The CDR3 DNA reads as TGTGCCAGTAGTCCCGAGACAGGGGAGGGGACTGAAGCTTTCTTT. Translated: CASSPETGEGTEAFF.

As regards this clone: The junction and the germline gene differ at one end; a read error may be behind it. The chain is built from TRBV7-2 and TRBJ2-3, with 11 bases that match TRBD2. The germline gives CDR1 SGHTA, CDR2 FQGNSA. The CDR3 length is 15 residues. In DNA form, the CDR3 reads TGTGCCAGCAGCCTAGCGGGGGGATACACAGATACGCAGTATTTT. It codes for CASSLAGGYTDTQYF. The whole variable domain, filled in from reference TRBV7-2 and TRBJ2-3, reads GAGVSQSPSNKVTEKGKDVELRCDPISGHTALYWYRQSLGQGLEFLIYFQGNSAPDKSGLPSDRFSAERTGGSVSTLTIQRTQQEDSAVYLCASSLAGGYTDTQYFGPGTRLTVL.

V usage is TRBV7-7 and J usage is TRBJ2-1; a possible D gene is TRBD2 (6 bases). With 1 base removed from V and 3 bases from J, the gap between germline ends came to 7 bases. Germline loops: CDR1 SSHAT, CDR2 FNYEAQ (reference sequence). The CDR3 is 14 residues long. The CDR3 protein is CASSLGGVYNEQFF. CDR3 bases: TGTGCCAGCAGCTTAGGCGGGGTCTACAATGAGCAGTTCTTC. Supplemented by reference TRBV7-7 and TRBJ2-1, the full variable domain reads GAGVSQSPRYKVTKRGQDVTLRCDPISSHATLYWYQQALGQGPEFLTYFNYEAQPDKSGLPSDRFSAERPEGSISTLTIQRTEQRDSAMYRCASSLGGVYNEQFFGPGTRLTVL.

The rearrangement uses TRBV5-1 and TRBJ2-2; D is possibly TRBD2 (6 bases). CDR1 is SGHRS and CDR2 is YFSETQ in the germline V gene. Trimming cost V 7 bases and J 5 bases, with 12 bases left between them. This CDR3 has 13 amino acids. CDR3 bases: TGCGCCAGCGGACTAAGCGGTACCGGGGAGCTGTTTTTT. Translated: CASGLSGTGELFF.

This rearrangement joins TRBV7-2 to TRBJ1-5; 7 positions agree with TRBD1. This CDR3 has 14 amino acids. Losses at the gene ends were 6 bases for V and 4 bases for J; bases not matched to a gene: 6. From germline, CDR1 is SGHTA and CDR2 FQGNSA. The CDR3 DNA follows: TGTGCCAGCAGGACCGGGACAGCAAATCAGCCCCAGCATTTT. Translation gives CASRTGTANQPQHF.

The genes are TRBV3-1 (or the pseudogene TRBV3-2) and TRBJ2-7, with D possibly matching TRBD1 (5 bases). This CDR3 contains 13 residues. Trimming cost V 4 bases and J 4 bases, with 11 bases left between them. Germline CDR1 LGHDT, CDR2 YNNKEL (reference sequence). The CDR3 region is CASSRGDSYEQYF. CDR3 nucleotides: TGTGCCAGCAGCCGAGGAGACAGTTACGAGCAGTACTTC.

The J gene is TRBJ1-2, the V gene TRBV24-1, with D possibly matching TRBD1 (5 bases). The CDR3 is made up of 16 amino acids. In germline, CDR1 is KGHDR, CDR2 SFDVKD. V lost 2 bases to trimming and J lost 3 bases, with 15 bases between them. CDR3 bases: TGTGCCACCAGTGATTCGGTGCAACAGGACGACTATGGCTACACCTTC. Translating it yields CATSDSVQQDDYGYTF.

The chain carries TRBV3-1 (or the pseudogene TRBV3-2) and TRBJ2-1; D gene unclear. This CDR3 has 14 residues. The germline CDR1 and CDR2 sequences are LGHDT and YNNKEL (reference sequence). Trimming pared 1 base from V and 9 bases from J, leaving 13 bases between. The CDR3 DNA reads as TGTGCCAGCAGCCAAGGAATCGGTCGTGGTGAGCAGTTCTTC. This codes for CASSQGIGRGEQFF.